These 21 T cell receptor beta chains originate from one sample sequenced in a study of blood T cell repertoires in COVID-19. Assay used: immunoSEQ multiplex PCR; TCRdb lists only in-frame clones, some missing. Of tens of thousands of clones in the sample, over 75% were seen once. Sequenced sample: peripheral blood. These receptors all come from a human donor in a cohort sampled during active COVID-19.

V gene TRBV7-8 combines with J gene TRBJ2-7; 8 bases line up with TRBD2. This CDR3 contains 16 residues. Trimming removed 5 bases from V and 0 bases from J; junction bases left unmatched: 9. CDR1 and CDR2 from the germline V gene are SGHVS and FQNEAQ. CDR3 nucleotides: TGTGCCAGCAGCCCCGAGACTAGCGCGTACTCCTACGAGCAGTACTTC. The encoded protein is CASSPETSAYSYEQYF.

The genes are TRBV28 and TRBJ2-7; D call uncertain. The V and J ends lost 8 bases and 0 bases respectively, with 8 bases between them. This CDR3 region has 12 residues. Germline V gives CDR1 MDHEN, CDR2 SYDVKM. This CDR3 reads CASQESSYEQYF. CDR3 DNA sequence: TGTGCCAGCCAGGAAAGCTCCTACGAGCAGTACTTC.

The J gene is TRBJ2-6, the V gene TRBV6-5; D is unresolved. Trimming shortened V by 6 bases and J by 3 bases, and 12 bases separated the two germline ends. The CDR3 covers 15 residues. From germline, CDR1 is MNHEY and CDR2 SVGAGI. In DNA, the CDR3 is TGTGCCAGCAGAACACCCTCGGGTGGGGCCAACGTCCTGACTTTC. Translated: CASRTPSGGANVLTF.

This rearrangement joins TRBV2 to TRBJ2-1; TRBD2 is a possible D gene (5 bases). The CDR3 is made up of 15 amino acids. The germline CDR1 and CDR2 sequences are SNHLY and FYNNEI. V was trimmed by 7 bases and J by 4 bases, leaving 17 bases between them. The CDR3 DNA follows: TGTGCCAGCACACGGGGTGCGATGGGTTACAATGAGCAGTTCTTC. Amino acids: CASTRGAMGYNEQFF.

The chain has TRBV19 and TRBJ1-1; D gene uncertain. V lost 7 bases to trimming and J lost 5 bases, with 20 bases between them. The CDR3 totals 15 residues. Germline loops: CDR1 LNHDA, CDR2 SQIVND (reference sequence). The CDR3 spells CASTLGRRARTEAFF. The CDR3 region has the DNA TGTGCCAGTACCCTCGGACGGCGGGCGCGGACTGAAGCTTTCTTT.

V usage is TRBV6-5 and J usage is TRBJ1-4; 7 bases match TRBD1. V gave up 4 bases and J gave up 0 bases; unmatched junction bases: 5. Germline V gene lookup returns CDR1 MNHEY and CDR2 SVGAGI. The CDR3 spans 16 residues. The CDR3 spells CASSSNRGATNEKLFF. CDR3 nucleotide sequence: TGTGCCAGCAGTTCAAACAGGGGAGCAACTAATGAAAAACTGTTTTTT.

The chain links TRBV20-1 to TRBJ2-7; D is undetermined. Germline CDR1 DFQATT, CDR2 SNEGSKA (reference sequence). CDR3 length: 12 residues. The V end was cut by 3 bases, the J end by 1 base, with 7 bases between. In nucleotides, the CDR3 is TGCAGTGCTAGTTATCAGTCCTACGAGCAGTACTTC. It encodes CSASYQSYEQYF.

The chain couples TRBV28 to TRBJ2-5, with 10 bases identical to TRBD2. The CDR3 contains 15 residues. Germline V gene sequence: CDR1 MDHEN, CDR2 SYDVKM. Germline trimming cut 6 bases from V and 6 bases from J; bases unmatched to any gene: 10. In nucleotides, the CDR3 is TGTGCCAGCAGGGGGTCGGCTAGCGGGAGTAAGACCCAGTACTTC. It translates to CASRGSASGSKTQYF.

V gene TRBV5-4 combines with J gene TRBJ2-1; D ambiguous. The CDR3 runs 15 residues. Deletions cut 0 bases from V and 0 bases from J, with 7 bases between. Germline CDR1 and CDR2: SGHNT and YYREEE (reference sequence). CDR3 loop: CASSLGAISYNEQFF. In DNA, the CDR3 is TGTGCCAGCAGCTTGGGAGCGATCTCCTACAATGAGCAGTTCTTC. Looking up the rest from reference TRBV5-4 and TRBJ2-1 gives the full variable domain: ETGVTQSPTHLIKTRGQQVTLRCSSQSGHNTVSWYQQALGQGPQFIFQYYREEENGRGNFPPRFSGLQFPNYSSELNVNALELDDSALYLCASSLGAISYNEQFFGPGTRLTVL.

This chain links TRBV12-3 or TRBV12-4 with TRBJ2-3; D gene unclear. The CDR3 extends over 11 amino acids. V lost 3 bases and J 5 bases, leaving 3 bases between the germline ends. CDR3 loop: CASSFKDTQYF. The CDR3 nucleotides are TGTGCCAGCAGTTTTAAAGATACGCAGTATTTT.

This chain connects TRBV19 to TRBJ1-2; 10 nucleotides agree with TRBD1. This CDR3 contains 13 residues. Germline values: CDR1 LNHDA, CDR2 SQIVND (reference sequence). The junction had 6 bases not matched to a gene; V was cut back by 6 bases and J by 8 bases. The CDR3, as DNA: TGTGCCAGTAGATTGGGACAGGGGCAGGGCTACACCTTC. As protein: CASRLGQGQGYTF.

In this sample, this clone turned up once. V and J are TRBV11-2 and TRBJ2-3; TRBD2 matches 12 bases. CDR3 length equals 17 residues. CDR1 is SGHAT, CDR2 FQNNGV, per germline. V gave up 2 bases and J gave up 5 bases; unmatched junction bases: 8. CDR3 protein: CASSLSLAGGSGDTQYF. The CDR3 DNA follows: TGTGCCAGCAGCTTAAGTCTAGCGGGAGGGAGTGGAGATACGCAGTATTTT. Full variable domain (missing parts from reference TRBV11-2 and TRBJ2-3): EAGVAQSPRYKIIEKRQSVAFWCNPISGHATLYWYQQILGQGPKLLIQFQNNGVVDDSQLPKDRFSAERLKGVDSTLKIQPAKLEDSAVYLCASSLSLAGGSGDTQYFGPGTRLTVL.

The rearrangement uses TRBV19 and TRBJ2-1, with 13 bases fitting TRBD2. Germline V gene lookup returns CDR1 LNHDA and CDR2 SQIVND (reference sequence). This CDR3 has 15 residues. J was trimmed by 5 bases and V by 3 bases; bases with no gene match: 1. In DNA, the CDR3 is TGTGCCAGTAGTATCGGGACTAGCGGGAACAATGAGCAGTTCTTC. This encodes CASSIGTSGNNEQFF.

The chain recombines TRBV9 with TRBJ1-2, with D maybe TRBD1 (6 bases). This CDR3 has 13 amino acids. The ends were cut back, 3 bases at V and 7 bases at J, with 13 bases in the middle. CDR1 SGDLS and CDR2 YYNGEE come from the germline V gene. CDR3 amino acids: CASSADAGVGYTF. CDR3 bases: TGTGCCAGCAGCGCCGATGCAGGGGTTGGCTACACCTTC.

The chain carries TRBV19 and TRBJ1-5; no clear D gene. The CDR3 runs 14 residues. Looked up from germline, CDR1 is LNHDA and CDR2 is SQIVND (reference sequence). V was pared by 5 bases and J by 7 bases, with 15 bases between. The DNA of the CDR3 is TGTGCCAGTAGTGTCGGGGTTGGATGGCAGCCCCAGCATTTT. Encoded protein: CASSVGVGWQPQHF.

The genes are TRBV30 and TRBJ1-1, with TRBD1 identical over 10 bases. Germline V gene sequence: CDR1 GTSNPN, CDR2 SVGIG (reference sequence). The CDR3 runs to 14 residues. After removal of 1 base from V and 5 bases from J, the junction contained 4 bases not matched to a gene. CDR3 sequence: CAWSGDRGSTEAFF. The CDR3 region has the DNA TGTGCCTGGAGTGGGGACAGGGGAAGTACTGAAGCTTTCTTT.

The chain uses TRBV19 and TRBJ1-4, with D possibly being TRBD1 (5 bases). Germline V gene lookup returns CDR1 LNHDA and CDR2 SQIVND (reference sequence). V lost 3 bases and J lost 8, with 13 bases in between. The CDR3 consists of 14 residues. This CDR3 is CASSMPGAGEKLFF. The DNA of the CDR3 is TGTGCCAGTAGTATGCCTGGGGCTGGGGAAAAACTGTTTTTT.

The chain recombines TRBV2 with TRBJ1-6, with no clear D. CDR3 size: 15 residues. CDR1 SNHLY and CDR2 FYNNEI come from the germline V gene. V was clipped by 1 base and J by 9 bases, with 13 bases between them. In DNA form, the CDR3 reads TGTGCCAGCAGTGAAGGGGGAGGGAAAGTTTCACCCCTCCACTTT. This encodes CASSEGGGKVSPLHF.

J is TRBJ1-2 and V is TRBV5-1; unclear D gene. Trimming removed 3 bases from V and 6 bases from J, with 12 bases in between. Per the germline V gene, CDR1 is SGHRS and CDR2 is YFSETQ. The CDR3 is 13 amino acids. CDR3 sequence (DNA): TGCGCCAGCAGCTATGGTTCGTCAGATGGCTACACCTTC. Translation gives CASSYGSSDGYTF.

CDR3 region: CASSWGQGLETEAFF. The CDR3 nucleotides are TGCGCCAGCAGCTGGGGACAGGGGCTGGAGACTGAAGCTTTCTTT. The chain has TRBV5-1 and TRBJ1-1, with 10 bases fitting TRBD1. Germline-derived CDR1 and CDR2 are SGHRS and YFSETQ. CDR3 length: 15 residues. V gave up 3 bases and J gave up 5 bases; unmatched junction bases: 7. The full variable domain, completed using reference TRBV5-1 and TRBJ1-1, is KAGVTQTPRYLIKTRGQQVTLSCSPISGHRSVSWYQQTPGQGLQFLFEYFSETQRNKGNFPGRFSGRQFSNSRSEMNVSTLELGDSALYLCASSWGQGLETEAFFGQGTRLTVV.

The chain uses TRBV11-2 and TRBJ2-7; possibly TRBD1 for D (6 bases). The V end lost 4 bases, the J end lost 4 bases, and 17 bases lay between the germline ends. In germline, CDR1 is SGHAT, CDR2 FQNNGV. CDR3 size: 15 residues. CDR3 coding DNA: TGTGCCAGCAGCTCCCCTAGCAGGGGTGTGTACGAGCAGTACTTC. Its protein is CASSSPSRGVYEQYF.